The present TCR beta chain was sequenced within a study of cytomegalovirus exposure and HLA in healthy donors. Use of 60 Vbeta and 13 Jbeta primers characterized the PCR. Assay used: immunoSEQ multiplex PCR; TCRdb lists only in-frame clones, some missing. This table has about 160,000 clones, around 76% appearing once. Germline trimming cut 5 bases from V and 8 bases from J; bases unmatched to any gene: 7. The CDR3 is 15 residues long. Germline V gene lookup returns CDR1 SGHVS and CDR2 FNYEAQ. This TCR was recovered from a female donor in good health and CMV-seronegative. The chain uses TRBV7-6 and TRBJ1-4; TRBD1 matches 11 bases. Sequenced input: PBMCs. CDR3 amino acids: CASSQSGTGGEKLFF. For the CDR3, the DNA is TGTGCCAGCAGCCAATCCGGGACAGGGGGAGAAAAACTGTTTTTT.